The source of this T cell receptor beta chain is a study of OX40 agonist ivuxolimab in advanced cancers. Study background: Patients received the agonistic anti-OX40 (CD134) antibody ivuxolimab. Among those enrolled, mean age was 60 years (range roughly 23 to 85) and 82.7% were male.

This clone was detected only once. What it recognizes is unknown. Clones were sequenced by immunoSEQ multiplex PCR, and TCRdb holds only the in-frame ones, with some missing. The sample contains over 65,000 clones, 90% of which appear only once. Study-level findings and limits: Within 6 weeks, CD4+ and CD8+ blood T cells expanded clonally at 0.1 to 3.0 mg/kg.

Baseline was the first blood sampling point, followed by cycle 4 day 1 and cycle 7 day 1. V was shortened by 0 bases and J by 1 base, with 11 bases between the two germline ends. Germline V lookup: CDR1 SGHTA, CDR2 FQGNSA. The CDR3 runs to 16 residues. This TCR came from an adult with an advanced solid tumor such as melanoma, head and neck, liver or kidney cancer. The material sequenced was CD4+ or CD8+ T cells sorted from blood, taken in a trial of the OX40 agonist ivuxolimab. The V and J genes are TRBV7-2 and TRBJ2-3; tentatively, D is TRBD1 (6 bases). CDR3 sequence reads: CASSLAPQGGTDTQYF. CDR3 DNA sequence: TGTGCCAGCAGCTTAGCCCCACAGGGAGGCACAGATACGCAGTATTTT. The variable domain in full, with the rest retrieved from reference TRBV7-2 and TRBJ2-3, is GAGVSQSPSNKVTEKGKDVELRCDPISGHTALYWYRQSLGQGLEFLIYFQGNSAPDKSGLPSDRFSAERTGGSVSTLTIQRTQQEDSAVYLCASSLAPQGGTDTQYFGPGTRLTVL.